Each of the 32 T cell receptor beta chains below was sequenced from the same sample in a study of neurological immune-mediated disorders. TCRdb fed the 5' RACE reads into MiXCR, producing one record per CDR3 protein. The sample shows about 30,000 distinct CDR3 sequences, less than 20% of them seen only once. Time point given: technical triplicate 3. The source material was CD4+ T cells from blood. These receptors originate from a female donor with HTLV-1-associated myelopathy (HAM/TSP).

The chain carries TRBV5-1 and TRBJ2-7; D may be TRBD1 (5 bases). CDR3 length: 12 residues. Germline assignment: CDR1 SGHRS and CDR2 YFSETQ. With 5 bases removed from V and 11 bases from J, the gap between germline ends came to 17 bases. In DNA, the CDR3 is TGCGCCAGCAGACAAGTGGGGCAGGAGAAGTACTTC. Translated: CASRQVGQEKYF.

This clonotype was seen ten or more times. This chain joins TRBV6-5 and TRBJ2-3, with D perhaps TRBD2 (5 bases). From germline, CDR1 is MNHEY and CDR2 SVGAGI. This CDR3 has 13 amino acids. V lost 6 bases and J lost 4, with 11 bases in between. The CDR3 here is CASSRPGADTQYF. CDR3 sequence (DNA): TGTGCCAGCAGCCGACCCGGGGCAGATACGCAGTATTTT.

This clonotype was detected ten times or more. The genes are TRBV20-1 and TRBJ2-5, with 7 bases that match TRBD2. V trimming: 1 base; J trimming: 5 bases; junction bases outside the gene matches: 7. The length of the CDR3 is 14 residues. Germline CDR1 reads DFQATT; CDR2 reads SNEGSKA (reference sequence). As DNA, the CDR3 is TGCAGTGCTAGAGGTGGCGGGAGTCTGGAGACCCAGTACTTC. Protein sequence: CSARGGGSLETQYF.

This clonotype has at least ten counts. This rearrangement joins TRBV5-1 to TRBJ2-1; D might be TRBD1 (5 bases). The ends were cut back, 1 base at V and 0 bases at J, with 8 bases in the middle. The CDR3 runs to 15 residues. The V gene's germline CDR1 is SGHRS and CDR2 YFSETQ. The chain's CDR3 is CASSLQGGSYNEQFF. The CDR3 DNA reads TGCGCCAGCAGCTTGCAGGGCGGCTCCTACAATGAGCAGTTCTTC. The whole variable domain, filled in from reference TRBV5-1 and TRBJ2-1, reads KAGVTQTPRYLIKTRGQQVTLSCSPISGHRSVSWYQQTPGQGLQFLFEYFSETQRNKGNFPGRFSGRQFSNSRSEMNVSTLELGDSALYLCASSLQGGSYNEQFFGPGTRLTVL.

The table lists this clonotype with many counts. V gene TRBV18 combines with J gene TRBJ1-1; D ambiguous. CDR1 and CDR2 from the germline V gene are KGHSH and LQKENI. V was shortened by 3 bases and J by 1 base, with 6 bases between the two germline ends. The CDR3 sequence is 13 residues long. The CDR3 sequence is CASSPDTNTEAFF. The CDR3 DNA is TGTGCCAGCTCACCCGACACGAACACTGAAGCTTTCTTT.

Within the sample, this clonotype is medium-sized. V and J are TRBV20-1 and TRBJ2-1, with D possibly TRBD2 on 6 matching bases. Trimming removed 1 base at V and 12 bases at J, with 16 bases between. Germline assignment: CDR1 DFQATT and CDR2 SNEGSKA (reference sequence). The CDR3 contains 13 residues. The CDR3 region has the DNA TGCAGTGCTAGAGGGACTATGGAAGGTCTGCAGTTCTTC. Its translation: CSARGTMEGLQFF.

The V call is TRBV9, the J call TRBJ2-1; 8 nucleotides line up with TRBD2. V was pared by 4 bases and J by 10 bases, with 10 bases of the junction left unmatched. This CDR3 is 14 amino acids long. Per the germline V gene, CDR1 is SGDLS and CDR2 is YYNGEE. The CDR3 nucleotides are TGTGCCAGCAGCCCGGGGACTAGGAGTCACGAGCAGTTCTTC. Translated, it gives CASSPGTRSHEQFF.

This clonotype was found many times. The chain couples TRBV3-1 to TRBJ1-2; maybe TRBD1 (6 bases). Germline-derived CDR1 and CDR2 are LGHDT and YNNKEL (reference sequence). This CDR3 has 15 amino acids. With 4 bases removed from V and 4 bases from J, the gap between germline ends came to 16 bases. CDR3 region: CASSPFYGGPYGYTF. The DNA of the CDR3 is TGTGCCAGCAGCCCCTTTTACGGGGGCCCCTATGGCTACACCTTC.

This clonotype was counted at least ten times. J is TRBJ2-2 and V is TRBV7-2, with 11 bases aligning to TRBD2. From germline, CDR1 is SGHTA and CDR2 FQGNSA. Unmatched junction bases numbered 10, after V lost 5 bases and J lost 5 bases. CDR3 length equals 17 residues. CDR3 DNA: TGTGCCAGCAGCCTCTACGGGGTAGCGGGGGGGACCGGGGAGCTGTTTTTT. Its protein product is CASSLYGVAGGTGELFF.

This clonotype was found many times. This rearrangement joins TRBV5-4 to TRBJ2-4; possibly TRBD2 for D (5 bases). Per germline, CDR1 SGHNT and CDR2 YYREEE (reference sequence). This CDR3 has 16 amino acids. V was cut by 0 bases and J by 0 bases, with 10 bases left in between. CDR3 nucleotides: TGTGCCAGCAGCTTGGGGGGAGACATAGCCAAAAACATTCAGTACTTC. Its translation is CASSLGGDIAKNIQYF.

The sample holds many counts of this clonotype. The chain combines TRBV19 with TRBJ2-2; maybe TRBD2 (6 bases). The germline V gene encodes CDR1 LNHDA and CDR2 SQIVND (reference sequence). Trimming removed 6 bases from V and 4 bases from J, with 12 bases in between. This CDR3 spans 14 amino acids. In DNA form, the CDR3 reads TGTGCCAGTAGGCCGTCGGGGGTCACCGGGGAGCTGTTTTTT. Translated, it gives CASRPSGVTGELFF.

The V call is TRBV5-5, the J call TRBJ2-7; tentative D call: TRBD2 (5 bases). The germline V and J ends were trimmed by 8 bases and 8 bases, with 29 bases remaining between them. The CDR3 loop spans 16 amino acids. Looked up from germline, CDR1 is SGHKS and CDR2 is YYEKEE (reference sequence). The CDR3 reads CASIPDSINPGIKQYF. CDR3 nucleotides: TGTGCCAGTATCCCGGACTCCATAAATCCGGGGATCAAGCAGTACTTC. The full variable domain, completed using reference TRBV5-5 and TRBJ2-7, is DAGVTQSPTHLIKTRGQQVTLRCSPISGHKSVSWYQQVLGQGPQFIFQYYEKEERGRGNFPDRFSARQFPNYSSELNVNALLLGDSALYLCASIPDSINPGIKQYFGPGTRLTVT.

This clonotype was seen at least ten times. V is TRBV29-1 and J is TRBJ2-3; D is unclear. The CDR3 is 13 amino acids. V gave up 7 bases and J gave up 2 bases, with 13 bases separating them. Germline V gene sequence: CDR1 SQVTM, CDR2 ANQGSEA. The CDR3 protein is CSAQERNTDTQYF. The CDR3 region has the DNA TGCAGCGCCCAGGAGCGTAACACAGATACGCAGTATTTT.

The table lists this clonotype with many counts. The chain combines TRBV11-2 with TRBJ2-1; 10 positions agree with TRBD2. CDR3 length equals 17 residues. Trimming removed 4 bases from V and 0 bases from J; junction bases left unmatched: 6. Looked up from germline, CDR1 is SGHAT and CDR2 is FQNNGV. The CDR3 is CASSSRTSGNSYNEQFF. CDR3 nucleotides: TGTGCCAGCAGCTCCCGGACTAGCGGCAACTCCTACAATGAGCAGTTCTTC.

There are many counts of this clonotype. The rearrangement links TRBV10-3 to TRBJ2-3; no firm D call. CDR3 length equals 16 residues. The ends were cut back, 4 bases at V and 2 bases at J, with 16 bases in the middle. Per germline, CDR1 ENHRY and CDR2 SYGVKD. CDR3 amino acids: CAISAQPDGSTDTQYF. The CDR3 bases are TGTGCCATCAGTGCGCAACCCGACGGCTCCACAGATACGCAGTATTTT.

The chain joins TRBV6-2 or TRBV6-3 to TRBJ1-5, with 10 bases matching TRBD1. J gave up 4 bases and V 5 bases, and 8 bases lay outside the gene matches. Germline V gives CDR1 MNHEY, CDR2 SVGEGT. There are 16 residues in the CDR3. The CDR3 loop is CASSPGTGDGNQPQHF. In nucleotides, the CDR3 is TGTGCCAGCAGTCCCGGGACAGGGGATGGGAATCAGCCCCAGCATTTT.

This clonotype was seen ten or more times. The chain employs TRBV5-1 and TRBJ1-4; possible D gene TRBD1, 6 bases. Germline loops: CDR1 SGHRS, CDR2 YFSETQ. V lost 0 bases and J 3 bases, leaving 12 bases between the germline ends. This CDR3 spans 16 amino acids. CDR3 sequence reads: CASSLARQGPNEKLFF. Written as DNA, the CDR3 is TGCGCCAGCAGCTTGGCCAGGCAGGGGCCTAATGAAAAACTGTTTTTT.

This clonotype was seen many times. V is TRBV7-6 and J is TRBJ2-1; D perhaps matches TRBD2 (6 bases). The CDR3 consists of 16 residues. V was shortened by 10 bases and J by 8 bases, with 27 bases between the two germline ends. Germline V lookup: CDR1 SGHVS, CDR2 FNYEAQ. For the CDR3, the DNA is TGTGCCACGGCGAAGAGGGCGGGCGGGCCGGGGGATGAGCAGTTCTTC. Translating gives CATAKRAGGPGDEQFF.

This clonotype was picked up many times. The chain is built from TRBV20-1 and TRBJ1-1; D is ambiguous. CDR1 is DFQATT and CDR2 is SNEGSKA in the germline V gene (reference sequence). This CDR3 is 14 amino acids long. The V end was cut by 1 base, the J end by 3 bases, with 12 bases between. CDR3 region: CSARVIGGYTEAFF. CDR3 nucleotides: TGCAGTGCTAGAGTCATTGGCGGGTACACTGAAGCTTTCTTT.

This clonotype has ten or more counts. The genes are TRBV24-1 and TRBJ2-1; D not certain. The CDR3 sequence is 14 residues long. Trimming removed 9 bases from V and 7 bases from J, with 18 bases in between. CDR1 is KGHDR and CDR2 is SFDVKD in the germline V gene. The CDR3 loop is CATSKDGSVNEQFF. CDR3 in DNA: TGTGCCACCTCTAAAGACGGTTCGGTGAATGAGCAGTTCTTC.

This clonotype has a count of ten or more. V gene TRBV25-1 combines with J gene TRBJ2-7, with 7 positions matching TRBD1. CDR3 size: 13 residues. V shed 6 bases, J shed 4 bases, and the junction held 6 bases outside the gene matches. CDR1 and CDR2 (germline): MGHDK, SYGVNS. The CDR3: CASRGTVTYEQYF. The CDR3 region has the DNA TGTGCCAGCAGGGGGACAGTAACTTACGAGCAGTACTTC.

The rearrangement links TRBV18 to TRBJ2-7; weak D call: TRBD1 (5 bases). Trimming removed 4 bases from V and 2 bases from J, with 12 bases in between. In germline, CDR1 is KGHSH, CDR2 LQKENI. CDR3 length: 14 residues. This CDR3 reads CASSQGSQAYEQYF. In DNA form, the CDR3 reads TGTGCCAGCTCACAGGGGTCTCAGGCCTACGAGCAGTACTTC. Full variable domain (outside the CDR3, taken from reference TRBV18 and TRBJ2-7): NAGVMQNPRHLVRRRGQEARLRCSPMKGHSHVYWYRQLPEEGLKFMVYLQKENIIDESGMPKERFSAEFPKEGPSILRIQQVVRGDSAAYFCASSQGSQAYEQYFGPGTRLTVT.

This clonotype was found many times. The chain has TRBV21-1 and TRBJ1-5. TRBV21-1 is reported as a pseudogene. The CDR3 has 11 residues. This CDR3 is CARQGSQPQHF. CDR3 bases: TGTGCCAGACAGGGAAGCCAGCCCCAGCATTTT.

This clonotype was picked up many times. This chain links TRBV5-1 with TRBJ2-1, with 9 bases matching TRBD1. The germline CDR1 and CDR2 sequences are SGHRS and YFSETQ. The CDR3 runs to 15 residues. J gave up 2 bases and V 4 bases, and 4 bases lay outside the gene matches. For the CDR3, the DNA is TGCGCCAGCAGCCTGGACAGGGGTGCCTACAATGAGCAGTTCTTC. Translation: CASSLDRGAYNEQFF.

Worth noting for this clonotype: At one boundary the junction diverges from the germline segment, which might be a read error. The genes are TRBV9 and TRBJ2-3; D is ambiguous. The germline V gene has CDR1 SGDLS and CDR2 YYNGEE. This CDR3 is 15 amino acids long. The CDR3 nucleotides read TGTGCCAGCAGCGACATTGGAGTAAGATCGGATACTCAGTATTTT. This gives the protein CASSDIGVRSDTQYF.

This clonotype was counted at least ten times. The rearrangement uses TRBV28 and TRBJ1-2; 8 bases align to TRBD1. The CDR3 runs 15 residues. In germline, CDR1 is MDHEN, CDR2 SYDVKM. V lost 3 bases and J lost 7; bases outside the gene matches: 10. CDR3 sequence (DNA): TGTGCCAGCAGTTTGGGGGCAGGGGGCGCTTCTGGCTACACCTTC. It translates to CASSLGAGGASGYTF.

The chain has TRBV6-2 or TRBV6-3 and TRBJ2-7, with D possibly matching TRBD2 (7 bases). The CDR3 runs 16 residues. Looked up from germline, CDR1 is MNHEY and CDR2 is SVGEGT. Trimming took 6 bases from V and 2 from J, leaving 20 bases between them. The CDR3 spells CASSSPRGAGTYEQYF. Written as DNA, the CDR3 is TGTGCCAGCAGCAGCCCCCGGGGGGCGGGAACCTACGAGCAGTACTTC.

The sample holds many counts of this clonotype. The rearrangement joins TRBV6-1 to TRBJ1-5; 10 bases agree with TRBD1. Germline V lookup: CDR1 MNHNS, CDR2 SASEGT. Losses at the gene ends were 8 bases for V and 5 bases for J; bases not matched to a gene: 9. This CDR3 contains 15 residues. In DNA, the CDR3 is TGTGCCAGCCGGGACAGGGGAAGTCATGATCAGCCCCAGCATTTT. It encodes CASRDRGSHDQPQHF.

This clonotype was recorded many times. The chain is built from TRBV6-6 and TRBJ2-4; no firm D call. This CDR3 contains 14 residues. Germline-derived CDR1 and CDR2 are MNHNY and SVGAGI (reference sequence). V lost 5 bases, J lost 0 bases, and 8 bases lay in between. CDR3 amino acids: CASSVNLAKNIQYF. CDR3 DNA: TGTGCCAGCAGTGTGAATCTAGCCAAAAACATTCAGTACTTC.

Many counts were recorded for this clonotype. The rearrangement links TRBV20-1 to TRBJ1-4; possibly TRBD1 for D (5 bases). V was clipped by 0 bases and J by 3 bases, with 17 bases between them. The CDR3 consists of 17 residues. The germline V gene has CDR1 DFQATT and CDR2 SNEGSKA (reference sequence). The CDR3 region has the DNA TGCAGTGCTAGAGACAGGGTATCGGGCACGTCTAATGAAAAACTGTTTTTT. Protein product: CSARDRVSGTSNEKLFF.

The chain joins TRBV20-1 to TRBJ1-1; D gene ambiguous. Germline CDR1 DFQATT, CDR2 SNEGSKA (reference sequence). CDR3 length equals 12 residues. The ends were cut back, 6 bases at V and 3 bases at J, with 11 bases in the middle. The CDR3 sequence is CSASSLHTEAFF. As DNA, the CDR3 is TGCAGTGCCAGCAGTTTACACACTGAAGCTTTCTTT.

This clonotype was seen repeatedly, ten times or more. The genes are TRBV20-1 and TRBJ2-3; D is perhaps TRBD1 (6 bases). V was pared by 7 bases and J by 3 bases, with 17 bases between. Germline V gene data show CDR1 as DFQATT and CDR2 as SNEGSKA (reference sequence). The CDR3 runs 14 residues. CDR3 sequence (DNA): TGCAGTGTACAGGGTCTTCGGGGTACAGATACGCAGTATTTT. Translated: CSVQGLRGTDTQYF.